This paragraph reports one T cell receptor (beta chain). Individuals aged roughly 18 to 95 years were recruited from 24 US areas. Among Cohort 3 donors, those recovered had two negative PCRs, clearance, or symptom resolution. Repertoires were generated with immunoSEQ multiplex PCR, while TCRdb's copy carries only in-frame clones and drops some. Of a few hundred thousand clones in the sample, roughly 84% were seen once. Germline CDR1 reads MGHDK; CDR2 reads SYGVNS. The CDR3 loop spans 18 amino acids. Deletions cut 5 bases from V and 3 bases from J, with 22 bases between. This record belongs to a study of blood T cell repertoires in COVID-19. At the level of the study: Whether acute or convalescent, the COVID-19 samples came from the United States, Italy and Spain.

The origin of this receptor is a woman in her thirties or forties who had recovered from COVID-19. The chain couples TRBV25-1 to TRBJ2-2; D may be TRBD2 (7 bases). The sequencing input was PBMCs or T cells enriched from blood (not recorded which). CDR3 protein: CASSSARGGGMYTGELFF. CDR3 nucleotide sequence: TGTGCCAGCAGTTCGGCCAGGGGAGGGGGAATGTACACCGGGGAGCTGTTTTTT. The full variable domain, with the rest looked up from reference TRBV25-1 and TRBJ2-2, is EADIYQTPRYLVIGTGKKITLECSQTMGHDKMYWYQQDPGMELHLIHYSYGVNSTEKGDLSSESTVSRIRTEHFPLTLESARPSHTSQYLCASSSARGGGMYTGELFFGEGSRLTVL.